The rows below give T cell receptor beta chains drawn from one sample of a study of cytomegalovirus exposure and HLA in healthy donors. This table comes from immunoSEQ multiplex PCR, and its TCRdb copy is limited to in-frame clones, with some not included. The profile covers more than 110,000 clones, with around 77% appearing a single time and approximately 2% taken by the ten largest. Specimen: PBMCs. Every receptor here comes from a man aged 30 to 45 in good health and CMV-seronegative. Each CDR3 is given with its conserved first and last residue. D genes are given only for firm matches. Size is stated for part of the rows, as once, few or many counts, or as a class when the clone is expanded.

cdr3_aa: CASSPLLLGGSYNSPLHF; cdr3_nt: TGTGCCAGCAGTCCCCTCCTCCTGGGGGGTTCCTATAATTCACCCCTCCACTTT; j_call: TRBJ1-6; d_call: NA; clone_size: NA; v_call: TRBV28
cdr3_aa: CAYRDRGSIQPQHF; cdr3_nt: TGTGCCTACCGGGACAGGGGCAGTATCCAGCCCCAGCATTTT; j_call: TRBJ1-5; d_call: TRBD1; clone_size: NA; v_call: TRBV30
cdr3_aa: CASSTGQRGEKLFF; cdr3_nt: TGCGCCAGCAGTACGGGACAGAGAGGTGAAAAACTGTTTTTT; j_call: TRBJ1-4; d_call: TRBD1; clone_size: few; v_call: TRBV10-2
cdr3_aa: CASSRGGLLGYTF; cdr3_nt: TGTGCCAGCAGCCGAGGGGGCTTGCTTGGCTACACCTTC; j_call: TRBJ1-2; d_call: TRBD1; clone_size: NA; v_call: TRBV5-6
cdr3_aa: CASRTGSPAYEQYF; cdr3_nt: TGTGCCAGCAGGACCGGGAGCCCGGCCTACGAGCAGTACTTC; j_call: TRBJ2-7; d_call: NA; clone_size: NA; v_call: TRBV2
cdr3_aa: CASSPQGFYEQYF; cdr3_nt: TGTGCCAGCAGCCCACAGGGATTCTACGAGCAGTACTTC; j_call: TRBJ2-7; d_call: NA; clone_size: NA; v_call: TRBV7-6
cdr3_aa: CASYTQGSVTEAFF; cdr3_nt: TGTGCCAGCTACACCCAGGGGTCGGTCACTGAAGCTTTCTTT; j_call: TRBJ1-1; d_call: NA; clone_size: NA; v_call: TRBV28
cdr3_aa: CASSNRDSRGELFF; cdr3_nt: TGTGCCAGCAGCAACCGGGACAGCCGCGGGGAGCTGTTTTTT; j_call: TRBJ2-2; d_call: TRBD1; clone_size: few; v_call: TRBV2
cdr3_aa: CASDGAGKKSGANVLTF; cdr3_nt: TGTGCCAGCGATGGGGCAGGGAAGAAGTCTGGGGCCAACGTCCTGACTTTC; j_call: TRBJ2-6; d_call: NA; clone_size: NA; v_call: TRBV28
cdr3_aa: CASSVRPGADTQYF; cdr3_nt: TGCGCCAGCAGCGTCCGACCGGGAGCAGATACGCAGTATTTT; j_call: TRBJ2-3; d_call: NA; clone_size: NA; v_call: TRBV4-1
cdr3_aa: CASRDGQYRTEAFF; cdr3_nt: TGTGCCAGCAGGGACGGACAGTACCGAACTGAAGCTTTCTTT; j_call: TRBJ1-1; d_call: NA; clone_size: few; v_call: TRBV6-1
cdr3_aa: CASSPPSSDRDEKLFF; cdr3_nt: TGTGCCAGCTCACCACCCTCATCCGACAGGGATGAAAAACTGTTTTTT; j_call: TRBJ1-4; d_call: TRBD1; clone_size: NA; v_call: TRBV18
cdr3_aa: CASSQDQYLTSGRKQETQYF; cdr3_nt: TGCGCCAGCAGCCAAGACCAATACCTTACTAGCGGGAGGAAACAAGAGACCCAGTACTTC; j_call: TRBJ2-5; d_call: TRBD2; clone_size: NA; v_call: TRBV4-1
cdr3_aa: CASSSREGGSYNSPLHF; cdr3_nt: TGTGCCAGTAGTTCCCGTGAAGGCGGCTCCTATAATTCACCCCTCCACTTT; j_call: TRBJ1-6; d_call: NA; clone_size: NA; v_call: TRBV19
cdr3_aa: CASISTTQGPPNYGYTF; cdr3_nt: TGCGCCAGCATCAGTACCACACAGGGCCCTCCTAACTATGGCTACACCTTC; j_call: TRBJ1-2; d_call: NA; clone_size: NA; v_call: TRBV10-1
cdr3_aa: CASSPTGVFGNTIYF; cdr3_nt: TGCGCCAGCAGCCCAACAGGGGTATTTGGAAACACCATATATTTT; j_call: TRBJ1-3; d_call: TRBD1; clone_size: NA; v_call: TRBV5-1
cdr3_aa: CASSWGTGAYEQYF; cdr3_nt: TGTGCCAGCAGCTGGGGGACAGGGGCCTACGAGCAGTACTTC; j_call: TRBJ2-7; d_call: TRBD1; clone_size: NA; v_call: TRBV5-6
cdr3_aa: CATGVGTDTQYF; cdr3_nt: TGTGCCACCGGGGTGGGCACAGATACGCAGTATTTT; j_call: TRBJ2-3; d_call: NA; clone_size: NA; v_call: TRBV10-3
cdr3_aa: CASSLAGQEETQYF; cdr3_nt: TGTGCCAGCAGTTTAGCAGGGCAAGAAGAGACCCAGTACTTC; j_call: TRBJ2-5; d_call: NA; clone_size: NA; v_call: TRBV28
cdr3_aa: CASSLMPGINTEAFF; cdr3_nt: TGTGCCAGCAGTCTTATGCCAGGGATCAACACTGAAGCTTTCTTT; j_call: TRBJ1-1; d_call: NA; clone_size: NA; v_call: TRBV28
cdr3_aa: CASSMTGVPGYTF; cdr3_nt: TGTGCCAGCAGCATGACAGGGGTTCCTGGCTACACCTTC; j_call: TRBJ1-2; d_call: TRBD1; clone_size: NA; v_call: TRBV7-9
cdr3_aa: CASSLGRQGSPLNF; cdr3_nt: TGTGCCAGCAGCTTGGGCAGGCAGGGTTCACCCCTCAACTTT; j_call: TRBJ1-6; d_call: NA; clone_size: few; v_call: TRBV5-6
cdr3_aa: CASSTSLAVSYNEQFF; cdr3_nt: TGTGCCAGCAGCACCAGCCTAGCGGTCTCCTACAATGAGCAGTTCTTC; j_call: TRBJ2-1; d_call: TRBD2; clone_size: once; v_call: TRBV7-8
cdr3_aa: CASSSRFRRLAGGSYTGELFF; cdr3_nt: TGTGCCAGCAGCTCCAGATTCCGGAGACTAGCGGGGGGTTCATACACCGGGGAGCTGTTTTTT; j_call: TRBJ2-2; d_call: TRBD2; clone_size: NA; v_call: TRBV13
cdr3_aa: CASSIGTGDYGYTF; cdr3_nt: TGTGCCAGTAGTATCGGCACAGGGGACTATGGCTACACCTTC; j_call: TRBJ1-2; d_call: TRBD1; clone_size: NA; v_call: TRBV19
cdr3_aa: CASSLRDTDYNEQFF; cdr3_nt: TGTGCCAGCAGCCTCCGGGATACTGACTACAATGAGCAGTTCTTC; j_call: TRBJ2-1; d_call: NA; clone_size: NA; v_call: TRBV6-4
cdr3_aa: CASSSPGQLNEKLFF; cdr3_nt: TGTGCCAGCAGCTCGCCGGGACAGCTTAATGAAAAACTGTTTTTT; j_call: TRBJ1-4; d_call: TRBD1; clone_size: few; v_call: TRBV7-9
cdr3_aa: CASSSGSDGYTF; cdr3_nt: TGCGCCAGCAGCTCGGGGTCGGACGGCTACACCTTC; j_call: TRBJ1-2; d_call: NA; clone_size: NA; v_call: TRBV5-1
cdr3_aa: CASSVGSGGGVYNEQFF; cdr3_nt: TGTGCCAGCAGCGTAGGGAGTGGGGGAGGGGTTTACAATGAGCAGTTCTTC; j_call: TRBJ2-1; d_call: TRBD2; clone_size: NA; v_call: TRBV9
cdr3_aa: CASSWTGGMNTEAFF; cdr3_nt: TGTGCCAGTAGTTGGACAGGGGGCATGAACACTGAAGCTTTCTTT; j_call: TRBJ1-1; d_call: TRBD1; clone_size: few; v_call: TRBV19
cdr3_aa: CASSLAGQPNQPQHF; cdr3_nt: TGCGCCAGCAGCTTGGCCGGACAGCCAAATCAGCCCCAGCATTTT; j_call: TRBJ1-5; d_call: NA; clone_size: NA; v_call: TRBV5-1
cdr3_aa: CASSLGGYSPLHF; cdr3_nt: TGTGCCAGCAGTTTAGGCGGGTATTCACCCCTCCACTTT; j_call: TRBJ1-6; d_call: NA; clone_size: NA; v_call: TRBV27
cdr3_aa: CAISVSRVGQETQYF; cdr3_nt: TGTGCCATCAGTGTTAGCAGGGTAGGCCAAGAGACCCAGTACTTC; j_call: TRBJ2-5; d_call: NA; clone_size: NA; v_call: TRBV10-3
cdr3_aa: CASSQTGTGANVLTF; cdr3_nt: TGTGCCAGCAGCCAGACAGGGACCGGGGCCAACGTCCTGACTTTC; j_call: TRBJ2-6; d_call: TRBD1; clone_size: NA; v_call: TRBV5-6
cdr3_aa: CASRGLSAGTDTQYF; cdr3_nt: TGTGCCAGCAGGGGACTCTCCGCCGGCACAGATACGCAGTATTTT; j_call: TRBJ2-3; d_call: NA; clone_size: NA; v_call: TRBV6-1
cdr3_aa: CASRGAAPYEQYF; cdr3_nt: TGTGCCAGTCGGGGGGCAGCACCCTACGAGCAGTACTTC; j_call: TRBJ2-7; d_call: NA; clone_size: NA; v_call: TRBV7-9
cdr3_aa: CASSSHYQGANTEAFF; cdr3_nt: TGTGCCAGTAGTTCCCATTATCAAGGGGCGAACACTGAAGCTTTCTTT; j_call: TRBJ1-1; d_call: NA; clone_size: NA; v_call: TRBV19
cdr3_aa: CASSPREATNEKLFF; cdr3_nt: TGTGCCAGCTCACCTAGGGAGGCAACTAATGAAAAACTGTTTTTT; j_call: TRBJ1-4; d_call: NA; clone_size: NA; v_call: TRBV18
cdr3_aa: CASSLGGHRDTQYF; cdr3_nt: TGCGCCAGCAGCTTGGGGGGCCACAGGGATACGCAGTATTTT; j_call: TRBJ2-3; d_call: NA; clone_size: NA; v_call: TRBV5-1
cdr3_aa: CASSIGTPYSGNTIYF; cdr3_nt: TGTGCCAGTAGTATAGGCACACCTTACTCTGGAAACACCATATATTTT; j_call: TRBJ1-3; d_call: NA; clone_size: NA; v_call: TRBV19
cdr3_aa: CASSGQMGWATNEKLFF; cdr3_nt: TGTGCCAGCTCAGGACAGATGGGCTGGGCAACTAATGAAAAACTGTTTTTT; j_call: TRBJ1-4; d_call: NA; clone_size: once; v_call: TRBV18
cdr3_aa: CASGQPGYNEQFF; cdr3_nt: TGTGCCAGCGGACAGCCGGGGTACAATGAGCAGTTCTTC; j_call: TRBJ2-1; d_call: NA; clone_size: NA; v_call: TRBV7-2
cdr3_aa: CASGSQGLYSGANVLTF; cdr3_nt: TGTGCTAGTGGGTCACAGGGTTTATACTCTGGGGCCAACGTCCTGACTTTC; j_call: TRBJ2-6; d_call: NA; clone_size: NA; v_call: TRBV12-5
cdr3_aa: CASSEGASGAALTDTQYF; cdr3_nt: TGTGCCAGCAGTGAAGGGGCTAGCGGAGCAGCTCTCACAGATACGCAGTATTTT; j_call: TRBJ2-3; d_call: TRBD2; clone_size: NA; v_call: TRBV2
cdr3_aa: CASSLGRGRETQYF; cdr3_nt: TGCGCCAGCAGCTTGGGGCGGGGACGGGAGACCCAGTACTTC; j_call: TRBJ2-5; d_call: NA; clone_size: NA; v_call: TRBV5-1
cdr3_aa: CASSATGISYEQYF; cdr3_nt: TGTGCCAGTAGTGCAACGGGAATATCCTACGAGCAGTACTTC; j_call: TRBJ2-7; d_call: NA; clone_size: NA; v_call: TRBV19
cdr3_aa: CASSDQGGQPQHF; cdr3_nt: TGTGCCAGCAGTGACCAGGGGGGTCAGCCCCAGCATTTT; j_call: TRBJ1-5; d_call: TRBD1; clone_size: NA; v_call: TRBV6-1
cdr3_aa: CASSAPTSRGGNEQFF; cdr3_nt: TGTGCCAGCAGTGCCCCAACTAGCCGAGGAGGCAATGAGCAGTTCTTC; j_call: TRBJ2-1; d_call: NA; clone_size: NA; v_call: TRBV28
cdr3_aa: CSASQPQHF; cdr3_nt: TGCAGTGCGAGTCAGCCCCAGCATTTT; j_call: TRBJ1-5; d_call: NA; clone_size: NA; v_call: TRBV20-1
cdr3_aa: CASMEGFSYEQYF; cdr3_nt: TGTGCCAGCATGGAGGGGTTTTCCTACGAGCAGTACTTC; j_call: TRBJ2-7; d_call: NA; clone_size: NA; v_call: TRBV28
cdr3_aa: CAIRDTHNSPLHF; cdr3_nt: TGTGCCATCAGAGACACCCATAATTCACCCCTCCACTTT; j_call: TRBJ1-6; d_call: NA; clone_size: NA; v_call: TRBV10-3
cdr3_aa: CSVEKGDATFF; cdr3_nt: TGCAGCGTTGAAAAGGGAGACGCTACCTTCTTC; j_call: TRBJ2-7; d_call: NA; clone_size: NA; v_call: TRBV29-1
cdr3_aa: CASRSQGTGNTIYF; cdr3_nt: TGTGCCAGCAGATCTCAGGGTACTGGAAACACCATATATTTT; j_call: TRBJ1-3; d_call: NA; clone_size: NA; v_call: TRBV13
cdr3_aa: CASSGPGQVDIQYF; cdr3_nt: TGTGCCAGCAGTGGTCCGGGACAGGTCGACATTCAGTACTTC; j_call: TRBJ2-4; d_call: TRBD1; clone_size: once; v_call: TRBV28